This TCR beta chain was sequenced during a study of CD8 T cells in ankylosing spondylitis. Study-wide results and limits: Disease-linked clones had a CD8+ phenotype and relatively low frequency in peripheral blood. Clones tied to disease were said to be significantly enriched in matched ankylosing spondylitis synovial fluid. What seemed typical of ankylosing spondylitis blood was a TCR beta motif built from roughly eight highly homologous variants. In the blood and synovial fluid of reactive arthritis, some motif variants had been previously reported.

TCR beta libraries were made by quantitative 5'-RACE with molecular barcodes. TCRdb independently ran MiXCR on the 5' RACE reads; one entry per CDR3 protein. The sample shows 500,000 to 650,000 distinct CDR3 sequences, roughly 5% of them seen only once. Concerning this clonotype itself: Its specificity is unknown.

Germline V gives CDR1 DFQATT, CDR2 SNEGSKA (reference sequence). V shed 4 bases and J shed 5 bases, with 17 bases lying between them. The CDR3 is made up of 14 amino acids. Sequencing was performed on blood, either unsorted or a sorted T cell fraction (not recorded which). This TCR came from a male donor with ankylosing spondylitis. V is TRBV20-1 and J is TRBJ2-5, with D perhaps matching TRBD1 (7 bases). The DNA for the CDR3 is TGCAGTGCTATAGAGGCAGGGGGGCAGGAGACCCAGTACTTC. It codes for CSAIEAGGQETQYF.